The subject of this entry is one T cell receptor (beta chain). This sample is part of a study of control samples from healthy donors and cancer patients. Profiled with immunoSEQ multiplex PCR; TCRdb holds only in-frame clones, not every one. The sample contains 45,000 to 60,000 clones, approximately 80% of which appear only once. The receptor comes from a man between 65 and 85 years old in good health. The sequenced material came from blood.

This chain's CDR3 is CASSLEGGTIDTQYF. CDR3 DNA: TGTGCCAGCAGCTTAGAGGGCGGGACGATCGATACGCAGTATTTT. The V gene is TRBV11-2, the J gene TRBJ2-3, with D tentatively TRBD2 (6 bases). Germline-derived CDR1 and CDR2 are SGHAT and FQNNGV. The CDR3 runs to 15 residues. Trimming shortened V by 0 bases and J by 6 bases, and 13 bases separated the two germline ends.